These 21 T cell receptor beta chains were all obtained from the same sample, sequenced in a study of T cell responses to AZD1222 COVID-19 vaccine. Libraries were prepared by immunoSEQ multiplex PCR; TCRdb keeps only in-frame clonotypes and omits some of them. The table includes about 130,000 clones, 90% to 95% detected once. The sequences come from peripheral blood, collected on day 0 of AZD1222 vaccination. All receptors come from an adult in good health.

The CDR3 DNA is TGCAGTGCTAGGTGGTCTGAAGCTTTCTTT. Translating gives CSARWSEAFF. The gene calls are TRBV20-1 and TRBJ1-1, with D uncertain. V gave up 3 bases and J gave up 6 bases, with 5 bases separating them. The CDR3 has 10 amino acids. The germline gives CDR1 DFQATT, CDR2 SNEGSKA (reference sequence).

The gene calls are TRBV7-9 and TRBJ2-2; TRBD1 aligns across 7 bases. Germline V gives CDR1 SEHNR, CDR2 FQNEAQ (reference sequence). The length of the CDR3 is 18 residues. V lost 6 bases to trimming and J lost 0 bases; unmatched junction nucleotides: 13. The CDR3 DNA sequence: TGTGCCAGCAGACTCGGTGGGGACAGCCTTGCGAACACCGGGGAGCTGTTTTTT. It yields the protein CASRLGGDSLANTGELFF. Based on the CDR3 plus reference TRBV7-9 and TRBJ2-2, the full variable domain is DTGVSQNPRHKITKRGQNVTFRCDPISEHNRLYWYRQTLGQGPEFLTYFQNEAQLEKSRLLSDRFSAERPKGSFSTLEIQRTEQGDSAMYLCASRLGGDSLANTGELFFGEGSRLTVL.

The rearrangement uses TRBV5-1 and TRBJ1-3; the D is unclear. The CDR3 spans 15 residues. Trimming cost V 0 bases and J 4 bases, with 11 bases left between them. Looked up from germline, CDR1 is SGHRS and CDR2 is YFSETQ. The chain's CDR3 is CASSLEGYAGNTIYF. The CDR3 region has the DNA TGCGCCAGCAGCTTGGAAGGGTATGCAGGAAACACCATATATTTT.

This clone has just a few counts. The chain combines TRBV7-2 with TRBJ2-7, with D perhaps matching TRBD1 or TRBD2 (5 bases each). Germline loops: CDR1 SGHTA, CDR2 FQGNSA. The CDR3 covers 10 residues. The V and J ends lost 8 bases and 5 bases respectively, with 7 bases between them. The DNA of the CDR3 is TGTGCCAGCGGGACCCACGAGCAGTACTTC. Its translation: CASGTHEQYF.

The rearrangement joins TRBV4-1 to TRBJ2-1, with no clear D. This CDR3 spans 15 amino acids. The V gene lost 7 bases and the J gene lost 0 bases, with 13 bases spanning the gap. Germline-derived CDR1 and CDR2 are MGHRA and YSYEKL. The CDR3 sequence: CASKDVGSSYNEQFF. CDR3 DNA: TGCGCCAGCAAGGATGTCGGAAGCTCCTACAATGAGCAGTTCTTC.

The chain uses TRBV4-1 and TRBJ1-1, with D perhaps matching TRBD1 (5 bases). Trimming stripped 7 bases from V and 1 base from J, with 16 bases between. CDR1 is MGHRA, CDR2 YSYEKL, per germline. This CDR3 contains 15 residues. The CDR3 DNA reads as TGCGCCAGCAAAAGGAGGGGAGGCGAGAACACTGAAGCTTTCTTT. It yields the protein CASKRRGGENTEAFF.

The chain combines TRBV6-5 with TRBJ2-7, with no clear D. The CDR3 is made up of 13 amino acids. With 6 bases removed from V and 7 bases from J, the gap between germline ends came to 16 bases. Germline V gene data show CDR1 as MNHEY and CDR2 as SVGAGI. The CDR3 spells CASSPGPAREQYF. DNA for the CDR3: TGTGCCAGCAGCCCCGGACCAGCCAGGGAGCAGTACTTC.

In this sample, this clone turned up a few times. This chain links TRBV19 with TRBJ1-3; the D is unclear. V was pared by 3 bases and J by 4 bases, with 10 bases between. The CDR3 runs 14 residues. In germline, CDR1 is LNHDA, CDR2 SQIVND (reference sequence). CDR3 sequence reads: CASSILGSGNTIYF. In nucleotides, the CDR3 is TGTGCCAGTAGTATCCTGGGAAGCGGAAACACCATATATTTT.

In DNA, the CDR3 is TGTGCCAGCACCACCGCTAGCGCAAGCACAGATACGCAGTATTTT. As protein: CASTTASASTDTQYF. The chain uses TRBV27 and TRBJ2-3, with a possible D match to TRBD2 (6 bases). The CDR3 sequence is 15 residues long. Germline V gene sequence: CDR1 MNHEY, CDR2 SMNVEV (reference sequence). Deletions cut 7 bases from V and 0 bases from J, with 14 bases between.

CDR3 sequence (DNA): TGTGCCAGCAGTTTATCCCTTTATAGCAATCAGCCCCAGCATTTT. It translates to CASSLSLYSNQPQHF. V is TRBV27 and J is TRBJ1-5; D gene unclear. Germline V gene data show CDR1 as MNHEY and CDR2 as SMNVEV (reference sequence). The germline V and J ends were trimmed by 0 bases and 0 bases, with 6 bases remaining between them. The CDR3 contains 15 residues.

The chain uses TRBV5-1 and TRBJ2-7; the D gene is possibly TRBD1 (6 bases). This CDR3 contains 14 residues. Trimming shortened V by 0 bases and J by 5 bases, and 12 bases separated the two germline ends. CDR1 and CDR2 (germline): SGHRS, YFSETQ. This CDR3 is CASSLVGAFNEQYF. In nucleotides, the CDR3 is TGCGCCAGCAGCTTGGTGGGGGCGTTTAACGAGCAGTACTTC.

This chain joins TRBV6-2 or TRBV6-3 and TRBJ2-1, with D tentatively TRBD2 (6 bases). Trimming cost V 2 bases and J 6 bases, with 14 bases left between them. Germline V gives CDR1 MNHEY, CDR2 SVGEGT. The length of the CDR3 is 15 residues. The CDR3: CASSYGLAYGNEQFF. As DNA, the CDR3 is TGTGCCAGCAGTTACGGGCTAGCGTACGGCAATGAGCAGTTCTTC.

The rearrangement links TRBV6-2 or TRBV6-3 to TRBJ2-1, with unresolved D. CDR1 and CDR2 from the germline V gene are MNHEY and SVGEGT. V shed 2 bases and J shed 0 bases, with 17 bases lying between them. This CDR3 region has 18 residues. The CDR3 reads CASSYPEAGLSSYNEQFF. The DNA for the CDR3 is TGTGCCAGCAGTTACCCCGAAGCTGGTTTGAGCTCCTACAATGAGCAGTTCTTC.

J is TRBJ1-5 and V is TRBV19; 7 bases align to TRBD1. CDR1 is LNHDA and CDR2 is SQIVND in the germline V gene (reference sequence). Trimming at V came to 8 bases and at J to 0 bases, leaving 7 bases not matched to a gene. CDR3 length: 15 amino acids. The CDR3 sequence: CASGTVGNSNQPQHF. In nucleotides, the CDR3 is TGTGCCAGTGGGACAGTTGGGAATAGCAATCAGCCCCAGCATTTT.

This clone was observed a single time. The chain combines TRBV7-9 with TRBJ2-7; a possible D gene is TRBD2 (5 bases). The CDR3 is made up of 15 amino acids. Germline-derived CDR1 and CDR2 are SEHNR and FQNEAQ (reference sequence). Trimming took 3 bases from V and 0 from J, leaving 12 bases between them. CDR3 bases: TGTGCCAGCAGCTTCATAGGACGGGGCTCCTACGAGCAGTACTTC. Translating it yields CASSFIGRGSYEQYF. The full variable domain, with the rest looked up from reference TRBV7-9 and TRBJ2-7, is DTGVSQNPRHKITKRGQNVTFRCDPISEHNRLYWYRQTLGQGPEFLTYFQNEAQLEKSRLLSDRFSAERPKGSFSTLEIQRTEQGDSAMYLCASSFIGRGSYEQYFGPGTRLTVT.

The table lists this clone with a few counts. The CDR3 DNA is TGCGCCAGCAGCCCTTTGGACAGGGGGTCCGCAATGATTTCCGGGATGAACTATGGCTACACCTTC. It yields the protein CASSPLDRGSAMISGMNYGYTF. The chain combines TRBV4-1 with TRBJ1-2; TRBD1 agrees at 10 bases. The CDR3 covers 22 residues. The ends lost 4 bases at V and 2 bases at J; junction bases unmatched: 25. Germline V CDR1 and CDR2: MGHRA, YSYEKL.

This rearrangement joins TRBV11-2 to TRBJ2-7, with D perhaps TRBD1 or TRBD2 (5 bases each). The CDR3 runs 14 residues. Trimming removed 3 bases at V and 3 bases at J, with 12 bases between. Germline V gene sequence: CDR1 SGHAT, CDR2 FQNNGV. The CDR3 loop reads CASSLGPMGYEQYF. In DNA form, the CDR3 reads TGTGCCAGCAGCTTGGGACCTATGGGCTACGAGCAGTACTTC. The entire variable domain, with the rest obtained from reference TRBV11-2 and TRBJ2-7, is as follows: EAGVAQSPRYKIIEKRQSVAFWCNPISGHATLYWYQQILGQGPKLLIQFQNNGVVDDSQLPKDRFSAERLKGVDSTLKIQPAKLEDSAVYLCASSLGPMGYEQYFGPGTRLTVT.

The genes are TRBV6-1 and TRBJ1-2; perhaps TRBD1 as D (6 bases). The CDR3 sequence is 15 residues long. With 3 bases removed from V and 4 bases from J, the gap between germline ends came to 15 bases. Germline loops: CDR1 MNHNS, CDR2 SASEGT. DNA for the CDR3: TGTGCCAGCAGTGAGTGGACCCGGGGGCTCTATGGCTACACCTTC. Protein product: CASSEWTRGLYGYTF.

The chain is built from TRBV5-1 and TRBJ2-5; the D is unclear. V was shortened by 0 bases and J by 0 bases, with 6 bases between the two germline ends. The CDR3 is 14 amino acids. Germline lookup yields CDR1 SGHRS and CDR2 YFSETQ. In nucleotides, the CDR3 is TGCGCCAGCAGCTTGGGACAAAACCAAGAGACCCAGTACTTC. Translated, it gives CASSLGQNQETQYF.

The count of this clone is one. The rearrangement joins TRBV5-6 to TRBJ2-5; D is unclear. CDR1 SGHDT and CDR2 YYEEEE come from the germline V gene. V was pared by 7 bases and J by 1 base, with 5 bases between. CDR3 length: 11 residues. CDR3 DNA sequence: TGTGCCAGCGGAATCCAAGAGACCCAGTACTTC. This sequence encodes CASGIQETQYF. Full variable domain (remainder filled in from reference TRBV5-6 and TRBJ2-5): DAGVTQSPTHLIKTRGQQVTLRCSPKSGHDTVSWYQQALGQGPQFIFQYYEEEERQRGNFPDRFSGHQFPNYSSELNVNALLLGDSALYLCASGIQETQYFGPGTRLLVL.

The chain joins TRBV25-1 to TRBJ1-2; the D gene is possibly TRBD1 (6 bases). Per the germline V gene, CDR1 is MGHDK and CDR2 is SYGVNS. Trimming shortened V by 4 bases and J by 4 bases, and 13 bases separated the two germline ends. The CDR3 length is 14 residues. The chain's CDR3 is CASSVTQGTYGYTF. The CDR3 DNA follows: TGTGCCAGCAGTGTTACACAGGGAACCTATGGCTACACCTTC.